This T cell receptor beta chain was profiled in a study of cytomegalovirus exposure and HLA in healthy donors. Study as a whole: From HLA-typed donors, an early data release held roughly 80 million unique TCRs. Overall study findings and caveats: Fewer N-insertions (relative to the roughly 700-donor mean) were reportedly seen in an Asian-associated ancestry cluster in a later analysis. Most TCR beta V segments were productive about 90% or about 30% of the time in an earlier analysis. Published work reported that the classifier diagnosed cytomegalovirus status with high specificity and sensitivity.

Germline values: CDR1 LGHNA, CDR2 YNFKEQ. V dropped 6 bases and J dropped 3; count of bases not matched to a gene: 12. The CDR3 length is 19 residues. On this clone: The antigen is unknown.

The study ran its PCR with 60 Vbeta and 13 Jbeta primers. Produced via immunoSEQ multiplex PCR; TCRdb's table is partial and in-frame only. The data hold some 110,000 clones, with approximately 84% observed a single time. The clonotype comes from a male donor in good health and CMV-seronegative. This sequence joins TRBV4-2 and TRBJ2-2, with 14 positions matching TRBD2. The sample consisted of PBMCs. This chain's CDR3 is CASRGTGTSGSPDTGELFF. The CDR3 region has the DNA TGTGCCAGCAGAGGTACCGGGACTAGCGGGAGTCCGGACACCGGGGAGCTGTTTTTT.